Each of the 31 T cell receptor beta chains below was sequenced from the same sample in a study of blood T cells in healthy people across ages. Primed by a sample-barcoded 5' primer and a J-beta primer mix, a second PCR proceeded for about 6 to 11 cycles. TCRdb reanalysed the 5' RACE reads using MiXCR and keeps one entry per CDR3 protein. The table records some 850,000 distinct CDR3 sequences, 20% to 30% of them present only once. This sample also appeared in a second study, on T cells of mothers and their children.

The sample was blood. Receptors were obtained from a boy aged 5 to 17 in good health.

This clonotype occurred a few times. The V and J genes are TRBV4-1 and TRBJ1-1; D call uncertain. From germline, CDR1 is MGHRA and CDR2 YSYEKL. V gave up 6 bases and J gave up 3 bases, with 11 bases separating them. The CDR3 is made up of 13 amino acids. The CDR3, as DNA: TGCGCCAGCAGACGGTGGGGATACACTGAAGCTTTCTTT. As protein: CASRRWGYTEAFF.

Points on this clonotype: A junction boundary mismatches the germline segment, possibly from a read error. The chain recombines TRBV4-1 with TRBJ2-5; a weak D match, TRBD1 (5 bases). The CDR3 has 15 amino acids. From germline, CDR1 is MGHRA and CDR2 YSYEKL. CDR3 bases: TGCGCCAGCAACCAAGAACCCCAGGGTCGGGAGACCCAGTACTTC. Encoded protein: CASNQEPQGRETQYF.

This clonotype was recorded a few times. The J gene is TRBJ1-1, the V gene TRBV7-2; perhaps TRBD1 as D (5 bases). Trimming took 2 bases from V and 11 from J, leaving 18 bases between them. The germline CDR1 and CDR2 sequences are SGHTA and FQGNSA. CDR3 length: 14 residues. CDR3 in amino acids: CASSLRSPVGRAFF. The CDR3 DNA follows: TGTGCCAGCAGCTTAAGGTCCCCAGTGGGGCGTGCTTTCTTT.

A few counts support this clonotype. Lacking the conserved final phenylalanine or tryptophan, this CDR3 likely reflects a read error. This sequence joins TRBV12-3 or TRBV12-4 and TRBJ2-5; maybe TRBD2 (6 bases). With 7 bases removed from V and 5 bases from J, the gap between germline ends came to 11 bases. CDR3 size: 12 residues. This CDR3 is CASKTRRETQYL. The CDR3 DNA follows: TGTGCCAGCAAGACTAGGCGCGAGACCCAGTACCTC.

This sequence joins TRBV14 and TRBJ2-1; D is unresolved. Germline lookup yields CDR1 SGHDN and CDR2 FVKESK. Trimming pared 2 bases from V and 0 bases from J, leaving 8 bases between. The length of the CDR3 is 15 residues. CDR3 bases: TGTGCCAGCAGCCAACTAAGCGTCTCCTACAATGAGCAGTTCTTC. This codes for CASSQLSVSYNEQFF. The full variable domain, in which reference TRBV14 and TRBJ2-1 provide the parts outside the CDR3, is EAGVTQFPSHSVIEKGQTVTLRCDPISGHDNLYWYRRVMGKEIKFLLHFVKESKQDESGMPNNRFLAERTGGTYSTLKVQPAELEDSGVYFCASSQLSVSYNEQFFGPGTRLTVL.

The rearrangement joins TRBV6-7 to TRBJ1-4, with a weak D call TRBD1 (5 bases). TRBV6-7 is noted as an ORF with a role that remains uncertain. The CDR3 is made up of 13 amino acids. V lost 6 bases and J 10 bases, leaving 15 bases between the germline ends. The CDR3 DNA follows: TGTGCCAGCAGATCTGACAGTTCGGGAAAACTGTTTTTT. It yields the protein CASRSDSSGKLFF.

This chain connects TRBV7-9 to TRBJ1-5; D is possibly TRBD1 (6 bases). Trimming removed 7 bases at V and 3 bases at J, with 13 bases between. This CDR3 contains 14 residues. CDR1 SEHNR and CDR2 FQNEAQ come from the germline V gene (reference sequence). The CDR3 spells CASTTTGYNQPQHF. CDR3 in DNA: TGTGCCAGCACCACAACAGGGTACAATCAGCCCCAGCATTTT.

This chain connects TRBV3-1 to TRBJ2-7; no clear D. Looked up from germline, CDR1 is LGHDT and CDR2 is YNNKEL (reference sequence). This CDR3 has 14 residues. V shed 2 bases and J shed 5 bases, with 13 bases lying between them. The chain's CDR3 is CASSQLHGFHEQYF. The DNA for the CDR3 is TGTGCCAGCAGCCAACTGCATGGTTTCCACGAGCAGTACTTC.

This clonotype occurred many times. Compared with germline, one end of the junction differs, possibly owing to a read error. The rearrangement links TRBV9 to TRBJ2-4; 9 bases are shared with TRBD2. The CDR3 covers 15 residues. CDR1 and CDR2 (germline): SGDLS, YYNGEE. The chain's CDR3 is CASSVMGLAQNIQYF. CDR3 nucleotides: TGTGCCAGCAGCGTAATGGGACTAGCCCAAAACATTCAGTACTTC. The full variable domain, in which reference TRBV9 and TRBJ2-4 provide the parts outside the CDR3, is DSGVTQTPKHLITATGQRVTLRCSPRSGDLSVYWYQQSLDQGLQFLIQYYNGEERAKGNILERFSAQQFPDLHSELNLSSLELGDSALYFCASSVMGLAQNIQYFGAGTRLSVL.

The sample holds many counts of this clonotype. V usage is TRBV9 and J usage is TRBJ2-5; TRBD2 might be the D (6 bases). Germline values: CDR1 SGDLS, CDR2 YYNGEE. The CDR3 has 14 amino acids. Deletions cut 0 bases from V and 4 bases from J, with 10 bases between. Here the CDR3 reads CASSVAEGGETQYF. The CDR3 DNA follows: TGTGCCAGCAGCGTAGCGGAGGGCGGAGAGACCCAGTACTTC. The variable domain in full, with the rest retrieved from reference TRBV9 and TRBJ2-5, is DSGVTQTPKHLITATGQRVTLRCSPRSGDLSVYWYQQSLDQGLQFLIQYYNGEERAKGNILERFSAQQFPDLHSELNLSSLELGDSALYFCASSVAEGGETQYFGPGTRLLVL.

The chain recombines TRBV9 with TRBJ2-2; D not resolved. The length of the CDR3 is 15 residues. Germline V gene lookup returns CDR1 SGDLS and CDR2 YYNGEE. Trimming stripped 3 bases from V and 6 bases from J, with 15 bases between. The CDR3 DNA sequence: TGTGCCAGCAGCGCAACAGCGATTTCCGCCGGGGAGCTGTTTTTT. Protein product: CASSATAISAGELFF.

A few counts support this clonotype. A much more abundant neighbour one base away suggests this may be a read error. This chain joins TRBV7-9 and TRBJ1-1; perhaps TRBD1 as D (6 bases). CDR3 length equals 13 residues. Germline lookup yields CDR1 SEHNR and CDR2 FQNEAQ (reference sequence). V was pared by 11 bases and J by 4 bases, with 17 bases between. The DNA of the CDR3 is TGTGCCTGCGCCTTAGGGGGGGTCACTGAAGCTTTCTTT. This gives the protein CACALGGVTEAFF.

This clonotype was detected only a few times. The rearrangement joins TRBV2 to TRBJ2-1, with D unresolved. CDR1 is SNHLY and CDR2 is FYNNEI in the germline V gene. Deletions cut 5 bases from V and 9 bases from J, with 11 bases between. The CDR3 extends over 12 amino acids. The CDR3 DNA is TGTGCCAGCAGTTTGTTACGCAGTGAGCAGTTCTTC. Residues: CASSLLRSEQFF. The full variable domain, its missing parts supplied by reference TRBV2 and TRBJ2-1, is EPEVTQTPSHQVTQMGQEVILRCVPISNHLYFYWYRQILGQKVEFLVSFYNNEISEKSEIFDDQFSVERPDGSNFTLKIRSTKLEDSAMYFCASSLLRSEQFFGPGTRLTVL.

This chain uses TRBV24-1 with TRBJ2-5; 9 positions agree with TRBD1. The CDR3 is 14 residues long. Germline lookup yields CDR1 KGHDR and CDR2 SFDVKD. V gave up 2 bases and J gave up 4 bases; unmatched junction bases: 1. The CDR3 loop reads CATSDSDRGETQYF. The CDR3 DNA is TGTGCCACCAGTGATTCGGACAGGGGAGAGACCCAGTACTTC.

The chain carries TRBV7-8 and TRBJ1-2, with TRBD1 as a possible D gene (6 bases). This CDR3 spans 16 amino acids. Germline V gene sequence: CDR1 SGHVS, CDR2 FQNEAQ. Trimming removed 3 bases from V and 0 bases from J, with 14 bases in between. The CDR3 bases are TGTGCCAGCAGCTTCAACCGGGACACAGCTAACTATGGCTACACCTTC. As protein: CASSFNRDTANYGYTF.

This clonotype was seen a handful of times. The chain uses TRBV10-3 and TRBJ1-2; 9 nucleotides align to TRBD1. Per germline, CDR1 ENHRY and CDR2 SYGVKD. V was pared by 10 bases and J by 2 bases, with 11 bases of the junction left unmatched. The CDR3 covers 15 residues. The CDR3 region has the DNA TGTGCCACCGCTGGACAGGGGATCCCAAACTATGGCTACACCTTC. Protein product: CATAGQGIPNYGYTF.

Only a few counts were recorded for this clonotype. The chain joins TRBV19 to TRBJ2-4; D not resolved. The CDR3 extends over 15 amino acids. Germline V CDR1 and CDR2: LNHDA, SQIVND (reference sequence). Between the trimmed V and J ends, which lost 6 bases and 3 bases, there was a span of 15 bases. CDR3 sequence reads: CASSSMWLFKNIQYF. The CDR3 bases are TGTGCCAGTAGCTCAATGTGGCTGTTCAAAAACATTCAGTACTTC.

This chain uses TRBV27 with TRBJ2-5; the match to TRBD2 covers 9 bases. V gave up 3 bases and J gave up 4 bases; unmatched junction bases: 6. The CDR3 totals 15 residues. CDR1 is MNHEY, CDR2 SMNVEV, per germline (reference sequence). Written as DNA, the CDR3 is TGTGCCAGCAGTTTTAGCGGGGGTGACCTAGAGACCCAGTACTTC. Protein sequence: CASSFSGGDLETQYF.

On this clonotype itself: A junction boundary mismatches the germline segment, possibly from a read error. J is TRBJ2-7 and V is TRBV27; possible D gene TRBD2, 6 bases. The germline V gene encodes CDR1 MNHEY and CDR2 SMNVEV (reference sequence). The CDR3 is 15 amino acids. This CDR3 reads CACSPRGGTSYEQYF. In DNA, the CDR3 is TGTGCCTGCAGTCCTAGGGGCGGGACTTCCTACGAGCAGTACTTC.

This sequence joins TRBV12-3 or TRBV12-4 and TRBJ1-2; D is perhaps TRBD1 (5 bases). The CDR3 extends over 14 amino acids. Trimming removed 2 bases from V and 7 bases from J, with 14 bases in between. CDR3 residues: CASSLSGRGGGYTF. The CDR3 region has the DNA TGTGCCAGCAGTTTATCGGGGCGCGGGGGTGGCTACACCTTC.

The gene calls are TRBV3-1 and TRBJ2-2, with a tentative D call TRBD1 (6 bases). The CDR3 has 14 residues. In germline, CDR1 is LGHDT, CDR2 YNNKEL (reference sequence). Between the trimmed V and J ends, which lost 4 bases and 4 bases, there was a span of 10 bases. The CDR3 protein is CASSPARGTGELFF. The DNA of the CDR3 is TGTGCCAGCAGCCCCGCCAGGGGCACCGGGGAGCTGTTTTTT.

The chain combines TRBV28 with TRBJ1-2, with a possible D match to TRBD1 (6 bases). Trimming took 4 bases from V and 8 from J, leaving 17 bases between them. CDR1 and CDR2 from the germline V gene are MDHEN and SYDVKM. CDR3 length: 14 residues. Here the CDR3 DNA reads TGTGCCAGCAGTTACCTCCAGGGGATAGTCGGCTACACCTTC. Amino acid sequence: CASSYLQGIVGYTF.

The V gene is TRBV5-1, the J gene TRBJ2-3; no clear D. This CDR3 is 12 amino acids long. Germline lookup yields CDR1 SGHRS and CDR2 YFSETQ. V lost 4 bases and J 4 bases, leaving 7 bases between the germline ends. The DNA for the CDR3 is TGCGCCAGCAGCACACCCGCAGATACGCAGTATTTT. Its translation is CASSTPADTQYF.

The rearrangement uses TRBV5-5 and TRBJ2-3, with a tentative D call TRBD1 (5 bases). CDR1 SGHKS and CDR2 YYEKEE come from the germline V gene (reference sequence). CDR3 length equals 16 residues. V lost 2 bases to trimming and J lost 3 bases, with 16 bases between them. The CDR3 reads CASSLPRTYVTDTQYF. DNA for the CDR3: TGTGCCAGCAGCTTACCAAGGACATATGTTACAGATACGCAGTATTTT.

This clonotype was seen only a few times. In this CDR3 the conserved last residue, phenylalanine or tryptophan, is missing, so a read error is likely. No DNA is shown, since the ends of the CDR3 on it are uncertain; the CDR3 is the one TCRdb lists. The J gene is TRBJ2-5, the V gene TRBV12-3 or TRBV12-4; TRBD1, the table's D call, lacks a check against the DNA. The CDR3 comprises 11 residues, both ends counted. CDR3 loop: CASSLGGRMVL.

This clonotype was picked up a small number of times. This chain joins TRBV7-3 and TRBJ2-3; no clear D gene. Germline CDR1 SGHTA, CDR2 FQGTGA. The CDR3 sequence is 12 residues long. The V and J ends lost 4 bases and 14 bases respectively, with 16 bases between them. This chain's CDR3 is CASSSTPTVRYF. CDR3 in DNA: TGTGCCAGCAGCTCAACACCGACGGTCCGGTATTTT.

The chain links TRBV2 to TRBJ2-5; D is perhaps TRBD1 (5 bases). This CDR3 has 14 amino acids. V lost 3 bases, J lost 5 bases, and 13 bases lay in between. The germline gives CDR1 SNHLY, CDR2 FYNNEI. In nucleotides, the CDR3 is TGTGCCAGCAGTGATGCAGGGTTGGAGGAGACCCAGTACTTC. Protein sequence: CASSDAGLEETQYF.

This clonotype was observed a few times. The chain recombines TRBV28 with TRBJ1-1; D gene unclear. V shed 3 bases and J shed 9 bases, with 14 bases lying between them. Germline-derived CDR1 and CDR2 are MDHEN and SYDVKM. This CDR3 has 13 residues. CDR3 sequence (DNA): TGTGCCAGCAGTTTGGGCCACGGGCAGAAAGCTTTCTTT. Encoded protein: CASSLGHGQKAFF.

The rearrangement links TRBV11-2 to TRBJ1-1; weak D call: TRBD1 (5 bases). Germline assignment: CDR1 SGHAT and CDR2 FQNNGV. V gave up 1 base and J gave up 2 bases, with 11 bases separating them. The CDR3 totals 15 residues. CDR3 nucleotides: TGTGCCAGCAGCTTAGGGTGGGGACCTAACACTGAAGCTTTCTTT. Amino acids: CASSLGWGPNTEAFF.

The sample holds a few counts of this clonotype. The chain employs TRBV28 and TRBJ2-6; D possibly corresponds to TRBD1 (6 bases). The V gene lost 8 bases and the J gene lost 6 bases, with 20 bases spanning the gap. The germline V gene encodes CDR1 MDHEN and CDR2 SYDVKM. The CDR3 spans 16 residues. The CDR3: CASHHTTGWEANVLTF. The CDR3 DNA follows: TGTGCCAGCCATCATACTACAGGGTGGGAGGCCAACGTCCTGACTTTC.

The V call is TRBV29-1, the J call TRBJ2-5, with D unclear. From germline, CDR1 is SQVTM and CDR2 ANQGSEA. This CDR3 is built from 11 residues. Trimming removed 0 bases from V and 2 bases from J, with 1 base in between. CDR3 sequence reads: CSVEDQETQYF. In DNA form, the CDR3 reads TGCAGCGTTGAAGATCAAGAGACCCAGTACTTC.